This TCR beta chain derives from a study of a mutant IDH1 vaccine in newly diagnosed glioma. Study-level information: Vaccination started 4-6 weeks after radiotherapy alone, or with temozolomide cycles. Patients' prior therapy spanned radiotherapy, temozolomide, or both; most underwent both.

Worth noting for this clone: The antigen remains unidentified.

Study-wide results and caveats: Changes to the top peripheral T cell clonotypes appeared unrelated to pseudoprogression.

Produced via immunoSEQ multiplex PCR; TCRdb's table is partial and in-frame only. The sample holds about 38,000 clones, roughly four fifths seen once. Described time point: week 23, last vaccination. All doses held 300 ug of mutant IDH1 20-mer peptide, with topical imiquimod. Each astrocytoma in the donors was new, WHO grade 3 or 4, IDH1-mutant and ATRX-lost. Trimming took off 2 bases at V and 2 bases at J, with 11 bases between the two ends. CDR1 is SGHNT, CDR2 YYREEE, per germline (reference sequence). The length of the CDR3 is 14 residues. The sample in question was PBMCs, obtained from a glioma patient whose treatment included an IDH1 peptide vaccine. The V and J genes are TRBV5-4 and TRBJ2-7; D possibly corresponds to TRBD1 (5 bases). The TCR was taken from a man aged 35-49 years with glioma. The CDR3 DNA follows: TGTGCCAGCAGCTTACAGGAACTGACCTACGAGCAGTACTTC. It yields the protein CASSLQELTYEQYF.